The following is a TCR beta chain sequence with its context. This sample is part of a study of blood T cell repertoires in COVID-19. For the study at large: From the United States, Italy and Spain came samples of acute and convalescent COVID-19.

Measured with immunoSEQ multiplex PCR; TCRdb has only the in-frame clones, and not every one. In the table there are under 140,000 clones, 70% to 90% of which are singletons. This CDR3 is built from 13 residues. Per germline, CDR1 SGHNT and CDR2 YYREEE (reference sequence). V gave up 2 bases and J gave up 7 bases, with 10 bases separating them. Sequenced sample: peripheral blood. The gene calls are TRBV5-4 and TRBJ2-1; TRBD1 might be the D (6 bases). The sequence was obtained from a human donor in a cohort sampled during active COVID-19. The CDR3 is CASSLAQGNEQFF. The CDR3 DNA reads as TGTGCCAGCAGCTTAGCACAGGGAAATGAGCAGTTCTTC. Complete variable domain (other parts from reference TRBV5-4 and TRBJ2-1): ETGVTQSPTHLIKTRGQQVTLRCSSQSGHNTVSWYQQALGQGPQFIFQYYREEENGRGNFPPRFSGLQFPNYSSELNVNALELDDSALYLCASSLAQGNEQFFGPGTRLTVL.